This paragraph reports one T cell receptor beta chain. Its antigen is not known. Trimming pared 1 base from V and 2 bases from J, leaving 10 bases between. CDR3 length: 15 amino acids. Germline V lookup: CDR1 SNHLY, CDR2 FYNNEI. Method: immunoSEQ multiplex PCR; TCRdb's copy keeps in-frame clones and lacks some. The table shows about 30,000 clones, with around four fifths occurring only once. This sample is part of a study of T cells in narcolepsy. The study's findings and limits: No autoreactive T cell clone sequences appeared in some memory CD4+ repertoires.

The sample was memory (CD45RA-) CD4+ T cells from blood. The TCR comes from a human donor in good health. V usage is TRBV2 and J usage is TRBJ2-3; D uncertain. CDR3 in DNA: TGTGCCAGCAGTGAAGTCCGGGCATCCACAGATACGCAGTATTTT. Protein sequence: CASSEVRASTDTQYF.